Presented here are 24 T cell receptor beta chains from one specimen sequenced in a study of blood T cell repertoires in COVID-19. Repertoires were generated with immunoSEQ multiplex PCR, while TCRdb's copy carries only in-frame clones and drops some. The sample shows some 200,000 clones, about 93% of them seen only once. The sequenced sample was peripheral blood. The receptors come from a man aged 30 to 39 with COVID-19, enrolled during active disease.

This chain connects TRBV7-3 to TRBJ2-5, with 12 bases matching TRBD2. Germline CDR1 and CDR2: SGHTA and FQGTGA. The J segment lost 3 bases and the V segment lost 4 bases, leaving 3 bases of the junction unmatched. The CDR3 is made up of 15 amino acids. The CDR3 spells CASSSRTSGEETQYF. CDR3 bases: TGTGCCAGCAGCTCCCGGACTAGCGGGGAAGAGACCCAGTACTTC.

V and J are TRBV7-9 and TRBJ1-4, with 10 positions matching TRBD1. The CDR3 has 15 residues. Germline V CDR1 and CDR2: SEHNR, FQNEAQ (reference sequence). The V and J ends lost 5 bases and 1 base, in that order; junction bases with no gene match: 1. CDR3 region: CASSGQGGTNEKLFF. CDR3 DNA sequence: TGTGCCAGCAGCGGACAGGGGGGAACTAATGAAAAACTGTTTTTT.

This clone was seen once. The rearrangement joins TRBV11-2 to TRBJ1-6; tentatively, D is TRBD1 (6 bases). The CDR3 is made up of 15 amino acids. The V end was cut by 1 base, the J end by 10 bases, with 14 bases between. Germline V CDR1 and CDR2: SGHAT, FQNNGV. Written as DNA, the CDR3 is TGTGCCAGCAGCTTAGTTCGGGGGGCGGAATCACCCCTCCACTTT. Protein sequence: CASSLVRGAESPLHF.

The chain combines TRBV12-5 with TRBJ2-1; D is possibly TRBD2 (6 bases). This CDR3 is 13 amino acids long. Germline CDR1 reads LGHNT; CDR2 reads FRNRAP. Trimming pared 5 bases from V and 8 bases from J, leaving 13 bases between. The CDR3 nucleotides read TGTGCTAGTGGTATAAGTACGGGAGATGAGCAGTTCTTC. Protein product: CASGISTGDEQFF.

The chain uses TRBV27 and TRBJ1-5; D possibly corresponds to TRBD1 (6 bases). Trimming shortened V by 3 bases and J by 6 bases, and 9 bases separated the two germline ends. Germline V CDR1 and CDR2: MNHEY, SMNVEV (reference sequence). The CDR3 consists of 13 residues. The CDR3, as DNA: TGTGCCAGCAGTTTGGACAGCGGTCAGCCCCAGCATTTT. Translating it yields CASSLDSGQPQHF.

V usage is TRBV11-2 and J usage is TRBJ1-6; 7 nucleotides align to TRBD1. The CDR3 has 12 amino acids. Germline V gives CDR1 SGHAT, CDR2 FQNNGV. The V and J ends lost 5 bases and 16 bases, in that order; junction bases with no gene match: 8. CDR3 DNA: TGTGCCAGCAGCCTCATCGCGGACAGGCTCCACTTT. Its translation is CASSLIADRLHF.

This rearrangement joins TRBV27 to TRBJ1-2; 7 bases match TRBD1. Germline values: CDR1 MNHEY, CDR2 SMNVEV (reference sequence). Trimming cost V 6 bases and J 2 bases; bases outside gene matches: 24. The CDR3 runs to 20 residues. The DNA of the CDR3 is TGTGCCAGCAGAACTTTCGGAAGCGCGGGACAGATCACCATAAACTATGGCTACACCTTC. The encoded protein is CASRTFGSAGQITINYGYTF.

CDR3 coding DNA: TGTGCCAGCAGTTGGACTGCCGCCTACGAGCAGTACTTC. The encoded protein is CASSWTAAYEQYF. The rearrangement joins TRBV12-3 or TRBV12-4 to TRBJ2-7; D may be TRBD2 (5 bases). V was clipped by 4 bases and J by 2 bases, with 9 bases between them. This CDR3 comprises 13 residues.

This chain links TRBV5-6 with TRBJ1-1; 8 positions match TRBD1. Germline lookup yields CDR1 SGHDT and CDR2 YYEEEE. V was clipped by 4 bases and J by 9 bases; unmatched bases: 11. The CDR3 totals 14 residues. The CDR3 reads CASSHQGARGQAFF. The CDR3 region has the DNA TGTGCCAGCAGCCATCAGGGGGCTAGGGGCCAAGCTTTCTTT.

The sample holds one count of this clone. The CDR3 region is CASSPSGQVNNEQFF. In nucleotides, the CDR3 is TGTGCCAGCAGCCCCTCGGGACAGGTTAACAATGAGCAGTTCTTC. The V and J genes are TRBV6-5 and TRBJ2-1; TRBD1 agrees at 8 bases. The germline V gene has CDR1 MNHEY and CDR2 SVGAGI. V dropped 6 bases and J dropped 5; count of bases not matched to a gene: 9. The CDR3 spans 15 residues.

The chain employs TRBV19 and TRBJ1-1, with 9 positions matching TRBD1. This CDR3 has 14 residues. Unmatched junction bases numbered 6, after V lost 5 bases and J lost 5 bases. The germline V gene has CDR1 LNHDA and CDR2 SQIVND (reference sequence). This chain's CDR3 is CASSPQGAGTEAFF. In DNA form, the CDR3 reads TGTGCCAGTAGTCCACAGGGGGCCGGGACTGAAGCTTTCTTT.

The count of this clone is one. The rearrangement joins TRBV19 to TRBJ1-5, with D uncertain. Germline CDR1 reads LNHDA; CDR2 reads SQIVND (reference sequence). Trimming took 7 bases from V and 6 from J, leaving 13 bases between them. The CDR3 runs to 13 residues. For the CDR3, the DNA is TGTGCCAGTATGGGAGGGATGGGTCAGCCCCAGCATTTT. Its protein product is CASMGGMGQPQHF.

This chain uses TRBV5-1 with TRBJ2-7; 11 bases are shared with TRBD2. The CDR3 length is 15 residues. Germline V gene data show CDR1 as SGHRS and CDR2 as YFSETQ. The trim removed 0 bases at V and 5 bases at J, leaving 4 bases unmatched. CDR3 amino acids: CASSLGLAGRDEQYF. CDR3 DNA: TGCGCCAGCAGCTTGGGACTAGCGGGGAGGGACGAGCAGTACTTC. Complete variable domain (other parts from reference TRBV5-1 and TRBJ2-7): KAGVTQTPRYLIKTRGQQVTLSCSPISGHRSVSWYQQTPGQGLQFLFEYFSETQRNKGNFPGRFSGRQFSNSRSEMNVSTLELGDSALYLCASSLGLAGRDEQYFGPGTRLTVT.

The chain carries TRBV5-6 and TRBJ2-4, with 7 bases fitting TRBD1. Germline CDR1 is SGHDT and CDR2 is YYEEEE. The length of the CDR3 is 15 residues. V trimming: 4 bases; J trimming: 1 base; junction bases outside the gene matches: 5. CDR3 loop: CASSGQQGAKNIQYF. The CDR3 DNA follows: TGTGCCAGCAGCGGCCAACAGGGGGCCAAAAACATTCAGTACTTC.

In its sample, this clone was seen a few times. V usage is TRBV6-5 and J usage is TRBJ2-7; D uncertain. This CDR3 spans 11 amino acids. V shed 4 bases and J shed 9 bases, with 10 bases lying between them. Germline V gene lookup returns CDR1 MNHEY and CDR2 SVGAGI. The CDR3 bases are TGTGCCAGCAGTTCCCGGTTCGGGCAGTACTTC. It encodes CASSSRFGQYF.

The genes are TRBV3-1 (or the pseudogene TRBV3-2) and TRBJ2-3, with D perhaps TRBD1 (5 bases). V was trimmed by 1 base and J by 5 bases, leaving 10 bases between them. This CDR3 has 14 amino acids. Looked up from germline, CDR1 is LGHDT and CDR2 is YNNKEL (reference sequence). The CDR3 sequence is CASSQGGWGDTQYF. CDR3 nucleotide sequence: TGTGCCAGCAGCCAAGGGGGCTGGGGAGATACGCAGTATTTT.

The chain links TRBV19 to TRBJ1-5; no clear D. V was trimmed by 0 bases and J by 7 bases, leaving 13 bases between them. Germline CDR1 is LNHDA and CDR2 is SQIVND (reference sequence). The CDR3 contains 15 residues. The CDR3 nucleotides are TGTGCCAGTAGTATAGACGAGGGAGGAGGACAGCCCCAGCATTTT. It yields the protein CASSIDEGGGQPQHF.

The rearrangement joins TRBV6-4 to TRBJ1-6; 7 nucleotides match TRBD1. J was trimmed by 6 bases and V by 4 bases; bases with no gene match: 6. Germline CDR1 MRHNA, CDR2 SNTAGT. The CDR3 has 15 amino acids. CDR3 nucleotide sequence: TGTGCCAGCAGTGCAACGACAGGGACTAATTCACCCCTCCACTTT. It codes for CASSATTGTNSPLHF.

V is TRBV6-1 and J is TRBJ1-5; 9 bases fit TRBD1. The V gene end was trimmed by 3 bases and the J gene end by 0 bases; junction bases not matched to a gene: 9. The CDR3 length is 18 residues. CDR1 is MNHNS and CDR2 is SASEGT in the germline V gene. The CDR3 region has the DNA TGTGCCAGCAGTGAGGACCGGGACAGGGCCTATAGCAATCAGCCCCAGCATTTT. Protein product: CASSEDRDRAYSNQPQHF.

The rearrangement links TRBV6-1 to TRBJ1-2; maybe TRBD1 (5 bases). Germline-derived CDR1 and CDR2 are MNHNS and SASEGT. This CDR3 spans 13 amino acids. V lost 2 bases, J lost 8 bases, and 12 bases lay in between. CDR3: CASSESGGLGYTF. In nucleotides, the CDR3 is TGTGCCAGCAGTGAATCCGGGGGTCTGGGCTACACCTTC.

V usage is TRBV19 and J usage is TRBJ2-5; D ambiguous. Germline V gene lookup returns CDR1 LNHDA and CDR2 SQIVND (reference sequence). The CDR3 is 14 amino acids. Trimming took 3 bases from V and 5 from J, leaving 13 bases between them. The CDR3 DNA follows: TGTGCCAGTAGTATTGCGTCGAAACGGGAGACCCAGTACTTC. Residues: CASSIASKRETQYF.

The chain joins TRBV6-5 to TRBJ2-1; 11 bases are a match to TRBD1. This CDR3 contains 15 residues. With 2 bases clipped from V and 7 bases from J, the junction kept 4 bases outside the gene matches. The V gene's germline CDR1 is MNHEY and CDR2 SVGAGI. The CDR3 is CASSYPGTGGNEQFF. The DNA of the CDR3 is TGTGCCAGCAGTTACCCGGGGACAGGGGGGAATGAGCAGTTCTTC.

V usage is TRBV19 and J usage is TRBJ1-1; no clear D. CDR3 length equals 16 residues. Trimming left V 3 bases short and J 1 base short, with 15 bases between. Germline loops: CDR1 LNHDA, CDR2 SQIVND (reference sequence). The CDR3 reads CASSIRSLLQNTEAFF. In nucleotides, the CDR3 is TGTGCCAGTAGTATTCGGTCCCTGCTTCAGAACACTGAAGCTTTCTTT.

V and J are TRBV16 and TRBJ1-2, with 8 bases matching TRBD1. The germline V gene encodes CDR1 KGHSY and CDR2 FQNENV. CDR3 length equals 14 residues. Germline trimming cut 5 bases from V and 4 bases from J; bases unmatched to any gene: 6. The CDR3 nucleotides read TGTGCCAGCAGCACTCAGGACAGGGTCTATGGCTACACCTTC. Residues: CASSTQDRVYGYTF. Filled out from reference TRBV16 and TRBJ1-2, the complete variable domain reads GEEVAQTPKHLVRGEGQKAKLYCAPIKGHSYVFWYQQVLKNEFKFLISFQNENVFDETGMPKERFSAKCLPNSPCSLEIQATKLEDSAVYFCASSTQDRVYGYTFGSGTRLTVV.